This TCR beta chain is drawn from a study of cytomegalovirus exposure and HLA in healthy donors. This PCR relied on a set of 60 Vbeta primers and 13 Jbeta primers. The protocol was immunoSEQ multiplex PCR, while the TCRdb copy is restricted to in-frame clones and leaves out a portion. The sample holds approximately 120,000 clones, 17% seen once. The germline CDR1 and CDR2 sequences are SQVTM and ANQGSEA. There are 19 residues in the CDR3. Trimming removed 4 bases from V and 3 bases from J, with 31 bases in between. This rearrangement joins TRBV29-1 to TRBJ2-7, with D possibly being TRBD2 (5 bases). The TCR sequence derives from a female donor in good health and CMV-seropositive. Sequencing was done on a sample of PBMCs. The CDR3 region has the DNA TGCAGCGTTGGCGGACGTTGTAGGTTCTCTCCGGGAAAGAACTACGAGCAGTACTTC. It specifies CSVGGRCRFSPGKNYEQYF.